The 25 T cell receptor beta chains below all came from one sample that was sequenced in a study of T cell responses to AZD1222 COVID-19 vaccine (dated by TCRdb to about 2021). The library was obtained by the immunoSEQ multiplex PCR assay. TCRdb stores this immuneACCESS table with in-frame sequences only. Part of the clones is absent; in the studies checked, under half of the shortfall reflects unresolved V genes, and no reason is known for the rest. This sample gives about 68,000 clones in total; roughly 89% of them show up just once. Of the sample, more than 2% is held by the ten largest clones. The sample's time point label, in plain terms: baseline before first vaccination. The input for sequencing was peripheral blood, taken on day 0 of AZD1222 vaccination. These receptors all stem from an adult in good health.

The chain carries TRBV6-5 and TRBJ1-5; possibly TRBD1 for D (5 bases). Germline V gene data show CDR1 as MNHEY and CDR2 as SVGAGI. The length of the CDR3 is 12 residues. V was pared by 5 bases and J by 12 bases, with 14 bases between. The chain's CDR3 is CASSPRGLSQHF. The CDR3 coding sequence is TGTGCCAGCAGTCCCCGGGGACTGAGCCAGCATTTT.

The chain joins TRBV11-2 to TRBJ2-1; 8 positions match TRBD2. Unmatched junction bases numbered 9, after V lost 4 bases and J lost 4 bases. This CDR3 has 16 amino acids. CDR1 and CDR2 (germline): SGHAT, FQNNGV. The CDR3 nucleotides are TGTGCCAGCAGCTCCAACGCGGGGGGAGAGTACAATGAGCAGTTCTTC. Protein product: CASSSNAGGEYNEQFF.

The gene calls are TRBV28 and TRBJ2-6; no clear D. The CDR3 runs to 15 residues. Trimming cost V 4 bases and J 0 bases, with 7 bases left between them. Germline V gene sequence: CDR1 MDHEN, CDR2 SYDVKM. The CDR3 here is CASSSYLSGANVLTF. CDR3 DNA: TGTGCCAGCAGTTCCTACCTCTCTGGGGCCAACGTCCTGACTTTC. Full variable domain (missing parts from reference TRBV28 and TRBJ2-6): DVKVTQSSRYLVKRTGEKVFLECVQDMDHENMFWYRQDPGLGLRLIYFSYDVKMKEKGDIPEGYSVSREKKERFSLILESASTNQTSMYLCASSSYLSGANVLTFGAGSRLTVL.

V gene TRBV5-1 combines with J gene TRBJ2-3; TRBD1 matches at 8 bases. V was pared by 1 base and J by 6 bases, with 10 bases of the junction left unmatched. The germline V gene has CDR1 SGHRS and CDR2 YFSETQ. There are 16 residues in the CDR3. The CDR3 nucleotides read TGCGCCAGCAGCTTGTATACGACAGGGGCAACCGATACGCAGTATTTT. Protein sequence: CASSLYTTGATDTQYF.

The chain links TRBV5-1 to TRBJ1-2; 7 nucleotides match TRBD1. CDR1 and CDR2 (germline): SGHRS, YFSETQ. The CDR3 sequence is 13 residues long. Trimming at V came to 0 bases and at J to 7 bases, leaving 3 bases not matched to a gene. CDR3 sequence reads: CASSLGQGIGYTF. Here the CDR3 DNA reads TGCGCCAGCAGCTTGGGACAGGGAATTGGCTACACCTTC.

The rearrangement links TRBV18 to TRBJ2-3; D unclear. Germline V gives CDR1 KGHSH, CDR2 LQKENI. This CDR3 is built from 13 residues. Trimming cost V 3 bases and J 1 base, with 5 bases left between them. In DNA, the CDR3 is TGTGCCAGCTCACCCTCGGGCACAGATACGCAGTATTTT. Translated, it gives CASSPSGTDTQYF.

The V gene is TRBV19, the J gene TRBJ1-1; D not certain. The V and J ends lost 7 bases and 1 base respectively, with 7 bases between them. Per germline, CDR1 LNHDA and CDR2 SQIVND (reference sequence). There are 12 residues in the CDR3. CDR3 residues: CASNTRNTEAFF. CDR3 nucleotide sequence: TGTGCCAGTAACACGAGGAACACTGAAGCTTTCTTT.

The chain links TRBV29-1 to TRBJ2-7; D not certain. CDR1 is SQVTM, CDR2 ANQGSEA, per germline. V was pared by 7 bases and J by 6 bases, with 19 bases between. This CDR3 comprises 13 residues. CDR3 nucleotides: TGCAGCGCGGCTGATTCAACCCAATTCGAGCAGTACTTC. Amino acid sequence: CSAADSTQFEQYF.

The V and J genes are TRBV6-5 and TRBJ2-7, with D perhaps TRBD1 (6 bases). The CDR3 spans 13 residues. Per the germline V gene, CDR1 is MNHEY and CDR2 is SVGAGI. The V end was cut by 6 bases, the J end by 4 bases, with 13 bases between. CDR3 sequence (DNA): TGTGCCAGCAGATTGGGACACGCATACGAGCAGTACTTC. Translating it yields CASRLGHAYEQYF.

The CDR3 region is CASSRLAGLTGELFF. The CDR3 region has the DNA TGTGCCAGCAGCCGTCTAGCGGGACTGACCGGGGAGCTGTTTTTT. The rearrangement uses TRBV7-9 and TRBJ2-2; TRBD2 aligns across 9 bases. V was clipped by 5 bases and J by 5 bases; unmatched bases: 6. This CDR3 has 15 residues. Germline CDR1 and CDR2: SEHNR and FQNEAQ (reference sequence).

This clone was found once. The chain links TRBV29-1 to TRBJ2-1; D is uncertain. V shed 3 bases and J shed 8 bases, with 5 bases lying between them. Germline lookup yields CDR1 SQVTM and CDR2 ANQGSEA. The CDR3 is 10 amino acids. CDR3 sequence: CSVEYHEQFF. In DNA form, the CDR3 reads TGCAGCGTTGAGTACCATGAGCAGTTCTTC.

CDR3: CASSPGLAGVNTGELFF. CDR3 sequence (DNA): TGCGCCAGCAGCCCCGGACTAGCGGGGGTTAACACCGGGGAGCTGTTTTTT. The gene calls are TRBV5-1 and TRBJ2-2, with TRBD2 identical over 13 bases. The CDR3 has 17 amino acids. Unmatched junction bases numbered 5, after V lost 4 bases and J lost 2 bases. Germline CDR1 SGHRS, CDR2 YFSETQ.

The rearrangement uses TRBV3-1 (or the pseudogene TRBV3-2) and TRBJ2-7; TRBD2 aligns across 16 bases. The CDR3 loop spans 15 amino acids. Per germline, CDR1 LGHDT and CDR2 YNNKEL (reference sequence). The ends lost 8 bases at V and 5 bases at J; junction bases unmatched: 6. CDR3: CASGTSGGAFHEQYF. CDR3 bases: TGTGCCAGCGGGACTAGCGGGGGGGCCTTCCACGAGCAGTACTTC.

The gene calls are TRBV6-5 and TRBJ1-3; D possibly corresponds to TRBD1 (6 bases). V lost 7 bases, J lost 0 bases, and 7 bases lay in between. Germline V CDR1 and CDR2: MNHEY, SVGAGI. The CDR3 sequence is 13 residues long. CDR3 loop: CASIGGSGNTIYF. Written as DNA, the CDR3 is TGTGCCAGCATAGGGGGCTCTGGAAACACCATATATTTT.

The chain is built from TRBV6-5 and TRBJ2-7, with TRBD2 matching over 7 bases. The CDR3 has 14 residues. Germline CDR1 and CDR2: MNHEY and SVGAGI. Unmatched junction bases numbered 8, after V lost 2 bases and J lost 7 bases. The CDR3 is CASSYAGEAGEQYF. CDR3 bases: TGTGCCAGCAGTTACGCGGGAGAGGCGGGAGAGCAGTACTTC.

The CDR3 reads CASSFRGLEETQYF. The DNA for the CDR3 is TGTGCCAGCAGCTTCAGGGGGCTGGAAGAGACCCAGTACTTC. The chain combines TRBV7-2 with TRBJ2-5; TRBD1 matches at 8 bases. Germline CDR1 and CDR2: SGHTA and FQGNSA. V lost 3 bases to trimming and J lost 3 bases; unmatched junction nucleotides: 3. The CDR3 length is 14 residues.

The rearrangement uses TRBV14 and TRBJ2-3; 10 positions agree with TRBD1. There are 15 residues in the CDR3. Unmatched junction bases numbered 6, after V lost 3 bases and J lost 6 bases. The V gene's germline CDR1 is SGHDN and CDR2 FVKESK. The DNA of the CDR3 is TGTGCCAGCAGCCAGAGACAGGGGGCTACGGATACGCAGTATTTT. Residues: CASSQRQGATDTQYF.

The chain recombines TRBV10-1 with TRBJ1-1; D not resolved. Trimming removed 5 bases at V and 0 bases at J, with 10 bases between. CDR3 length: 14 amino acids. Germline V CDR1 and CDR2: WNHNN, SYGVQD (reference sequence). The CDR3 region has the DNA TGCGCCAGCAGTAAGGACGGGATGAACACTGAAGCTTTCTTT. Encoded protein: CASSKDGMNTEAFF.

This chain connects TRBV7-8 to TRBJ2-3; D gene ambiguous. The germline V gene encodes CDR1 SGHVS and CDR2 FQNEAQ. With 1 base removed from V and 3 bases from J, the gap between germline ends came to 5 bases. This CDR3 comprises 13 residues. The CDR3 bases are TGTGCCAGCAGCTTAGGGGGTACAGATACGCAGTATTTT. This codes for CASSLGGTDTQYF.

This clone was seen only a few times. The CDR3, as DNA: TGTGCCAGCAGCCAGGGAAACTTGTATGGCTACACCTTC. Amino acid sequence: CASSQGNLYGYTF. The rearrangement uses TRBV3-1 (or the pseudogene TRBV3-2) and TRBJ1-2, with no clear D. The V gene lost 3 bases and the J gene lost 5 bases, with 10 bases spanning the gap. CDR3 length: 13 residues. Germline V gene data show CDR1 as LGHDT and CDR2 as YNNKEL (reference sequence).

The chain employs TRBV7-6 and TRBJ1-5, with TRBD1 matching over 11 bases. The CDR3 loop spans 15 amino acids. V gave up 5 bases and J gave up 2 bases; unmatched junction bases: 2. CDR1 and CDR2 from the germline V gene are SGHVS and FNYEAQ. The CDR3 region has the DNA TGTGCCAGCAGCAGGGGACAGGGGGGCAATCAGCCCCAGCATTTT. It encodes CASSRGQGGNQPQHF.

This CDR3 is CASSQESTGNEKLFF. The CDR3 coding sequence is TGCGCCAGCAGCCAAGAGAGTACGGGTAATGAAAAACTGTTTTTT. The V and J genes are TRBV4-3 and TRBJ1-4; no reliable D call. The CDR3 length is 15 residues. Trimming pared 0 bases from V and 4 bases from J, leaving 9 bases between. Germline assignment: CDR1 LGHNA and CDR2 YSLEER.

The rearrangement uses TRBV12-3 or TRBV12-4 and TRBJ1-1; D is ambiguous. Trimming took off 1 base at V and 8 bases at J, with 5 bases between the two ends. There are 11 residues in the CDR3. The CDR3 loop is CASSLGGEAFF. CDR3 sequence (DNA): TGTGCCAGCAGTTTAGGTGGGGAAGCTTTCTTT.

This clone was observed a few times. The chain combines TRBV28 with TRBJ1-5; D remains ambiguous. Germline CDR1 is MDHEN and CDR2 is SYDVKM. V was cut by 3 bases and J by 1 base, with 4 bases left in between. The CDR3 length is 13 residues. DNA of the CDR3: TGTGCCAGCAGTTTCCCCAGCAATCAGCCCCAGCATTTT. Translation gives CASSFPSNQPQHF.

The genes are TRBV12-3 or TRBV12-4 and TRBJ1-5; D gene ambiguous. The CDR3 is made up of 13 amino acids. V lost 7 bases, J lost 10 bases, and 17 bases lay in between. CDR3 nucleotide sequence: TGTGCCAGCACCCAAGGAGGATTCCACCCCCAGCATTTT. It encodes CASTQGGFHPQHF.